Sequencing of this TCR beta chain was carried out in a study of T cell responses to AZD1222 COVID-19 vaccine. Study-wide findings and caveats: Among those given AZD1222, only 6 or 7 were seropositive at baseline. Donor demographics were predominantly white British with a female majority; clonal diversity may be underestimated. Epitopes outside B.1.351 and B.1.1.7 mutated regions reportedly drew nearly half of spike TCRs. When two AZD1222 doses had been given, Spike-specific TCR breadth and depth rose.

Sequencing used immunoSEQ multiplex PCR; TCRdb keeps in-frame clones, though not all of them. The sample holds some 170,000 clones, 85% to 95% seen once. Regarding this clone: The antigen is unknown.

V lost 1 base, J lost 3 bases, and 9 bases lay in between. This CDR3 spans 14 amino acids. Germline lookup yields CDR1 MGHRA and CDR2 YSYEKL. The receptor's source is an adult who received the MenACWY meningococcal vaccine as a control. V gene TRBV4-1 combines with J gene TRBJ1-1; D perhaps matches TRBD1 (5 bases). The sample in question was peripheral blood, obtained 28 days after the second dose of the MenACWY control vaccine. In nucleotides, the CDR3 is TGCGCCAGCAGCCAAGGGGCGGGACACACTGAAGCTTTCTTT. Encoded protein: CASSQGAGHTEAFF.